One sample yielded the 19 T cell receptor beta chains listed below, sequenced in a study of T cell responses to AZD1222 COVID-19 vaccine. Sequencing used immunoSEQ multiplex PCR; TCRdb keeps in-frame clones, though not all of them. The sample lists tens of thousands of clones, roughly 87% occurring once. Source: peripheral blood, taken 28 days after the second AZD1222 dose. The receptors come from an adult who received the AZD1222 COVID-19 vaccine.

This clone came up once. The rearrangement uses TRBV19 and TRBJ2-1, with 9 bases matching TRBD2. This CDR3 is 15 amino acids long. The ends lost 5 bases at V and 3 bases at J; junction bases unmatched: 5. Per the germline V gene, CDR1 is LNHDA and CDR2 is SQIVND (reference sequence). CDR3 sequence reads: CASSPLAGDYNEQFF. In nucleotides, the CDR3 is TGTGCCAGTAGTCCACTAGCGGGCGACTACAATGAGCAGTTCTTC. Supplemented by reference TRBV19 and TRBJ2-1, the full variable domain reads DGGITQSPKYLFRKEGQNVTLSCEQNLNHDAMYWYRQDPGQGLRLIYYSQIVNDFQKGDIAEGYSVSREKKESFPLTVTSAQKNPTAFYLCASSPLAGDYNEQFFGPGTRLTVL.

This chain links TRBV6-5 with TRBJ1-1; no clear D gene. V was trimmed by 2 bases and J by 2 bases, leaving 6 bases between them. Germline values: CDR1 MNHEY, CDR2 SVGAGI. This CDR3 contains 13 residues. The CDR3, as DNA: TGTGCCAGCAGTTACCGGGCTAACACTGAAGCTTTCTTT. Translation: CASSYRANTEAFF.

The J gene is TRBJ2-3, the V gene TRBV7-3; unclear D gene. V was shortened by 1 base and J by 1 base, with 3 bases between the two germline ends. This CDR3 has 13 amino acids. Germline values: CDR1 SGHTA, CDR2 FQGTGA. CDR3 amino acids: CASSLIGTDTQYF. The CDR3 DNA reads TGTGCCAGCAGCTTAATTGGCACAGATACGCAGTATTTT.

V is TRBV9 and J is TRBJ2-2; the match to TRBD2 covers 9 bases. V lost 2 bases, J lost 8 bases, and 4 bases stayed unmatched. CDR3 length: 14 residues. Looked up from germline, CDR1 is SGDLS and CDR2 is YYNGEE. The CDR3 DNA follows: TGTGCCAGCAGCGTCATAGCGGGAGTAGGGGAGCTGTTTTTT. Protein sequence: CASSVIAGVGELFF.

The chain joins TRBV29-1 to TRBJ1-1; unclear D gene. The V end was cut by 6 bases, the J end by 3 bases, with 11 bases between. Germline V gene data show CDR1 as SQVTM and CDR2 as ANQGSEA. The CDR3 consists of 12 residues. The CDR3 sequence is CSVGNRDTEAFF. CDR3 DNA: TGCAGCGTAGGTAACCGGGACACTGAAGCTTTCTTT.

Points on this clone: Mismatch with germline at one junction end may stem from a read error. This chain joins TRBV3-1 (or the pseudogene TRBV3-2) and TRBJ1-1, with D perhaps matching TRBD1 (5 bases). Looked up from germline, CDR1 is LGHDT and CDR2 is YNNKEL (reference sequence). The CDR3 length is 12 residues. CDR3: CASSQTSGRGTF. CDR3 coding DNA: TGTGCCAGCAGCCAAACTTCGGGAAGGGGCACCTTT.

The genes are TRBV13 and TRBJ2-1; no definite D call. V shed 7 bases and J shed 0 bases, with 16 bases lying between them. The CDR3 consists of 16 residues. CDR1 is PRHDT, CDR2 FYEKMQ, per germline (reference sequence). CDR3: CASNPPGFTSYNEQFF. The CDR3 DNA reads TGTGCCAGCAATCCCCCTGGCTTTACCTCCTACAATGAGCAGTTCTTC.

The chain employs TRBV3-1 (or the pseudogene TRBV3-2) and TRBJ1-3; weak D call: TRBD1 (5 bases). V was clipped by 0 bases and J by 2 bases, with 11 bases between them. CDR3 length: 16 residues. Germline V gene lookup returns CDR1 LGHDT and CDR2 YNNKEL (reference sequence). The CDR3, as DNA: TGTGCCAGCAGCCAAGATGGAGGGGTAACTGGAAACACCATATATTTT. Translation gives CASSQDGGVTGNTIYF.

The rearrangement links TRBV7-3 to TRBJ1-2; 10 nucleotides match TRBD1. V gave up 2 bases and J gave up 6 bases; unmatched junction bases: 9. Germline-derived CDR1 and CDR2 are SGHTA and FQGTGA. CDR3 length equals 16 residues. The CDR3 coding sequence is TGTGCCAGCAGCTTATCGCCGGGACAGGGGAAGGATGGCTACACCTTC. Translated, it gives CASSLSPGQGKDGYTF. The full variable domain, in which reference TRBV7-3 and TRBJ1-2 provide the parts outside the CDR3, is GAGVSQTPSNKVTEKGKYVELRCDPISGHTALYWYRQSLGQGPEFLIYFQGTGAADDSGLPNDRFFAVRPEGSVSTLKIQRTERGDSAVYLCASSLSPGQGKDGYTFGSGTRLTVV.

The genes are TRBV19 and TRBJ1-1; possibly TRBD1 for D (6 bases). The germline gives CDR1 LNHDA, CDR2 SQIVND (reference sequence). This CDR3 has 12 amino acids. The V end lost 6 bases, the J end lost 9 bases, and 14 bases lay between the germline ends. The DNA of the CDR3 is TGTGCCAGTAGCAACCGGGGGGGCCAAGCTTTCTTT. Protein: CASSNRGGQAFF.

The chain carries TRBV5-1 and TRBJ2-7; D remains ambiguous. The CDR3 sequence is 12 residues long. V lost 4 bases, J lost 6 bases, and 11 bases lay in between. Germline loops: CDR1 SGHRS, CDR2 YFSETQ. The CDR3: CASSPVPGEQYF. The CDR3 coding sequence is TGCGCCAGCAGCCCAGTCCCCGGCGAGCAGTACTTC.

The rearrangement uses TRBV19 and TRBJ2-3; a possible D gene is TRBD1 (6 bases). There are 14 residues in the CDR3. V lost 2 bases to trimming and J lost 6 bases, with 12 bases between them. Germline V gene data show CDR1 as LNHDA and CDR2 as SQIVND (reference sequence). CDR3 coding DNA: TGTGCCAGTAGTATAATGGGGGCAGGGGATACGCAGTATTTT. It specifies CASSIMGAGDTQYF.

This chain connects TRBV28 to TRBJ1-6; weak D call: TRBD1 (5 bases). Per the germline V gene, CDR1 is MDHEN and CDR2 is SYDVKM. This CDR3 has 13 residues. V lost 8 bases and J lost 9, with 14 bases in between. CDR3 sequence (DNA): TGTGCCAGCCTGAGGACAAGGAGTTCACCCCTCCACTTT. Translating gives CASLRTRSSPLHF.

This clone was observed a handful of times. This rearrangement joins TRBV12-5 to TRBJ2-1; possibly TRBD2 for D (6 bases). The CDR3 is 14 amino acids. Germline V gene sequence: CDR1 LGHNT, CDR2 FRNRAP. V lost 3 bases and J 8 bases, leaving 14 bases between the germline ends. The CDR3 sequence: CASGFSGSFYEQFF. The CDR3 nucleotides read TGTGCTAGTGGTTTCTCCGGGAGCTTCTATGAGCAGTTCTTC.

Only a few counts were recorded for this clone. This chain joins TRBV5-1 and TRBJ2-2; D is uncertain. This CDR3 region has 13 residues. V was clipped by 4 bases and J by 4 bases, with 8 bases between them. CDR1 is SGHRS and CDR2 is YFSETQ in the germline V gene. This CDR3 is CASSPGPTGELFF. As DNA, the CDR3 is TGCGCCAGCAGCCCAGGTCCCACCGGGGAGCTGTTTTTT.

The V and J genes are TRBV4-3 and TRBJ2-5; D possibly uses TRBD1 or TRBD2 (6 bases each). Deletions cut 0 bases from V and 7 bases from J, with 18 bases between. Germline lookup yields CDR1 LGHNA and CDR2 YSLEER. There are 16 residues in the CDR3. This CDR3 is CASSQDWGAQGGTQYF. DNA for the CDR3: TGCGCCAGCAGCCAAGATTGGGGGGCCCAAGGGGGGACCCAGTACTTC.

The J gene is TRBJ2-5, the V gene TRBV5-1; 7 nucleotides align to TRBD2. Per the germline V gene, CDR1 is SGHRS and CDR2 is YFSETQ. V gave up 0 bases and J gave up 4 bases; unmatched junction bases: 9. This CDR3 has 16 amino acids. In DNA form, the CDR3 reads TGCGCCAGCAGCTTGGGGCCGGGAGGCGGGGGAGAGACCCAGTACTTC. Its translation is CASSLGPGGGGETQYF. Using reference TRBV5-1 and TRBJ2-5 for the parts outside the CDR3, the full variable domain is KAGVTQTPRYLIKTRGQQVTLSCSPISGHRSVSWYQQTPGQGLQFLFEYFSETQRNKGNFPGRFSGRQFSNSRSEMNVSTLELGDSALYLCASSLGPGGGGETQYFGPGTRLLVL.

The genes are TRBV28 and TRBJ2-7; D might be TRBD2 (5 bases). The CDR3 runs 13 residues. V was trimmed by 4 bases and J by 6 bases, leaving 13 bases between them. Per the germline V gene, CDR1 is MDHEN and CDR2 is SYDVKM. CDR3 sequence (DNA): TGTGCCAGCAGTTCCGGAGACGGAGGCGAGCAGTACTTC. It is translated as CASSSGDGGEQYF. The entire variable domain, with the rest obtained from reference TRBV28 and TRBJ2-7, is as follows: DVKVTQSSRYLVKRTGEKVFLECVQDMDHENMFWYRQDPGLGLRLIYFSYDVKMKEKGDIPEGYSVSREKKERFSLILESASTNQTSMYLCASSSGDGGEQYFGPGTRLTVT.

The chain has TRBV29-1 and TRBJ1-4; D gene uncertain. Per germline, CDR1 SQVTM and CDR2 ANQGSEA. There are 13 residues in the CDR3. Trimming stripped 4 bases from V and 6 bases from J, with 12 bases between. The DNA of the CDR3 is TGCAGCGTTGGACGAAACCAGGATGAAAAACTGTTTTTT. This gives the protein CSVGRNQDEKLFF.